Shown below are 29 T cell receptor beta chains from a single sample sequenced in a study of neurological immune-mediated disorders. TCRdb fed the 5' RACE reads into MiXCR, producing one record per CDR3 protein. Of about 27,000 distinct CDR3 sequences listed, over 3% are singletons. Sequencing was carried out using PBMCs. The receptor set was obtained from a woman in her thirties with multiple sclerosis.

This clonotype was observed many times. The V call is TRBV28, the J call TRBJ2-7; 8 bases align to TRBD1. V trimming: 6 bases; J trimming: 3 bases; junction bases outside the gene matches: 7. Germline values: CDR1 MDHEN, CDR2 SYDVKM. This CDR3 contains 14 residues. The CDR3 bases are TGTGCCAGCAGCCCAATCGACAGGGGCTACGAGCAGTACTTC. This gives the protein CASSPIDRGYEQYF. Full variable domain (missing parts from reference TRBV28 and TRBJ2-7): DVKVTQSSRYLVKRTGEKVFLECVQDMDHENMFWYRQDPGLGLRLIYFSYDVKMKEKGDIPEGYSVSREKKERFSLILESASTNQTSMYLCASSPIDRGYEQYFGPGTRLTVT.

This clonotype was counted many times. The CDR3 DNA is TGTGCCAGCAGCAGCCGGACACTATACCTAGAGACCCAGTACTTC. Its protein product is CASSSRTLYLETQYF. This chain joins TRBV5-6 and TRBJ2-5; D perhaps matches TRBD1 (5 bases). V shed 4 bases and J shed 4 bases, with 17 bases lying between them. The CDR3 extends over 15 amino acids. Per the germline V gene, CDR1 is SGHDT and CDR2 is YYEEEE.

This clonotype was observed at least ten times. The chain uses TRBV9 and TRBJ1-6; D is unresolved. The CDR3 has 15 amino acids. CDR1 and CDR2 from the germline V gene are SGDLS and YYNGEE. The V end lost 0 bases, the J end lost 10 bases, and 14 bases lay between the germline ends. The CDR3 is CASSVGSGVGSPLHF. The CDR3 DNA is TGTGCCAGCAGCGTAGGCTCAGGCGTGGGCTCACCCCTCCACTTT.

About this clonotype itself: One junction end disagrees with the germline gene, perhaps due to a read error. The rearrangement joins TRBV12-3 or TRBV12-4 to TRBJ1-5; 7 bases are shared with TRBD1. The CDR3 consists of 14 residues. CDR3 in DNA: TGTGCCAGCAGTCAGGGACAGAGCAATCAGCCCCAGAATTTT. Amino acid sequence: CASSQGQSNQPQNF.

This clonotype was counted at least ten times. The chain carries TRBV5-1 and TRBJ1-4; D is perhaps TRBD1 (5 bases). The CDR3 spans 14 residues. V was trimmed by 0 bases and J by 6 bases, leaving 9 bases between them. CDR1 is SGHRS and CDR2 is YFSETQ in the germline V gene. The CDR3 nucleotides are TGCGCCAGCAGCTTGGAAGGGGCACATGAAAAACTGTTTTTT. It is translated as CASSLEGAHEKLFF.

Points on this clonotype: A clone one base away is much larger, so this may be a read error. This chain uses TRBV20-1 with TRBJ2-1; D not resolved. The CDR3 is 13 residues long. V gave up 6 bases and J gave up 12 bases, with 21 bases separating them. CDR1 is DFQATT and CDR2 is SNEGSKA in the germline V gene (reference sequence). The CDR3 sequence: CSAENRIVRGQFF. CDR3 DNA sequence: TGCAGTGCGGAAAATAGAATAGTCCGCGGGCAGTTCTTC.

This clonotype is categorized as medium-sized (0.01 to 0.1%). The chain has TRBV12-3 or TRBV12-4 and TRBJ1-1; possible D gene TRBD1, 5 bases. V shed 5 bases and J shed 3 bases, with 7 bases lying between them. This CDR3 is 12 amino acids long. This CDR3 reads CASSLRDTEAFF. The CDR3 bases are TGTGCCAGCAGTCTCAGGGACACTGAAGCTTTCTTT.

This clonotype was recorded at least ten times. The chain has TRBV10-3 and TRBJ2-7; D remains ambiguous. CDR1 and CDR2 from the germline V gene are ENHRY and SYGVKD. Trimming pared 0 bases from V and 4 bases from J, leaving 16 bases between. The CDR3 consists of 16 residues. The CDR3 here is CAISESWGSGTYEQYF. CDR3 coding DNA: TGTGCCATCAGTGAGTCGTGGGGATCTGGAACGTACGAGCAGTACTTC.

This clonotype was detected ten times or more. This chain uses TRBV4-3 with TRBJ2-5; TRBD1 might be the D (5 bases). V shed 0 bases and J shed 3 bases, with 8 bases lying between them. Germline CDR1 is LGHNA and CDR2 is YSLEER. The CDR3 consists of 14 residues. The CDR3 here is CASSQEKGKETQYF. The CDR3 region has the DNA TGCGCCAGCAGCCAAGAGAAGGGGAAAGAGACCCAGTACTTC.

At least ten counts were recorded for this clonotype. This may come from a read error, since a much larger clone is one base off. The V and J genes are TRBV15 and TRBJ1-6; D is possibly TRBD1 (5 bases). The CDR3 is made up of 13 amino acids. Germline CDR1 is LNHNV and CDR2 is YYDKDF (reference sequence). The ends were cut back, 3 bases at V and 14 bases at J, with 14 bases in the middle. CDR3 sequence: CATSRERDEALHF. In nucleotides, the CDR3 is TGTGCCACCAGCAGGGAAAGGGACGAGGCCCTCCACTTT.

Ten or more counts support this clonotype. The CDR3 coding sequence is TGTGCCAGCAGCCCTGGCGGGGGGGGGAGCGAGACCCAGTACTTC. Amino acids: CASSPGGGGSETQYF. The gene calls are TRBV7-2 and TRBJ2-5, with 9 nucleotides matching TRBD2. V was pared by 5 bases and J by 5 bases, with 9 bases of the junction left unmatched. This CDR3 contains 15 residues. Germline assignment: CDR1 SGHTA and CDR2 FQGNSA.

In this sample, this clonotype turned up many times. The chain is built from TRBV5-5 and TRBJ1-2, with a tentative D call TRBD1 (6 bases). The CDR3 sequence is 14 residues long. Trimming pared 4 bases from V and 5 bases from J, leaving 15 bases between. Germline CDR1 reads SGHKS; CDR2 reads YYEKEE (reference sequence). CDR3 residues: CASSPRGEQYGYTF. As DNA, the CDR3 is TGTGCCAGCAGCCCGAGGGGGGAACAATATGGCTACACCTTC.

The chain has TRBV4-3 and TRBJ1-1; 7 nucleotides align to TRBD1. Germline assignment: CDR1 LGHNA and CDR2 YSLEER. Unmatched junction bases numbered 4, after V lost 0 bases and J lost 0 bases. The CDR3 contains 16 residues. CDR3 coding DNA: TGCGCCAGCAGCCAAGAAGGGGGCAGTTTGAACACTGAAGCTTTCTTT. Residues: CASSQEGGSLNTEAFF.

The table lists this clonotype with many counts. The V and J genes are TRBV5-6 and TRBJ1-6; possible D gene TRBD1, 6 bases. Trimming pared 2 bases from V and 10 bases from J, leaving 19 bases between. CDR1 is SGHDT and CDR2 is YYEEEE in the germline V gene. The CDR3 has 16 residues. The CDR3 sequence: CASSFGWQGSGSPLHF. DNA for the CDR3: TGTGCCAGCAGCTTCGGATGGCAGGGGTCTGGATCACCCCTCCACTTT.

This clonotype was observed at least ten times. This chain links TRBV7-9 with TRBJ2-7; D assignment may be TRBD1 or TRBD2 (5 bases each). Germline V gene sequence: CDR1 SEHNR, CDR2 FQNEAQ (reference sequence). CDR3 size: 15 residues. Trimming shortened V by 4 bases and J by 6 bases, and 19 bases separated the two germline ends. The CDR3 bases are TGTGCCAGCAGCTCGACCGGGACCGGAGCCTCCGAGCAGTACTTC. It encodes CASSSTGTGASEQYF.

This clonotype was detected many times. This sequence joins TRBV3-1 and TRBJ1-3; the D gene is possibly TRBD1 (6 bases). Per germline, CDR1 LGHDT and CDR2 YNNKEL (reference sequence). Trimming stripped 5 bases from V and 0 bases from J, with 14 bases between. The CDR3 contains 16 residues. The CDR3 DNA follows: TGTGCCAGCAGCAAACGGACAGTGAGCTCTGGAAACACCATATATTTT. This codes for CASSKRTVSSGNTIYF. Looking up the rest from reference TRBV3-1 and TRBJ1-3 gives the full variable domain: DTAVSQTPKYLVTQMGNDKSIKCEQNLGHDTMYWYKQDSKKFLKIMFSYNNKELIINETVPNRFSPKSPDKAHLNLHINSLELGDSAVYFCASSKRTVSSGNTIYFGEGSWLTVV.

This clonotype was observed at least ten times. The chain is built from TRBV20-1 and TRBJ1-2, with a tentative D call TRBD1 (6 bases). This CDR3 spans 12 amino acids. Per the germline V gene, CDR1 is DFQATT and CDR2 is SNEGSKA (reference sequence). Trimming removed 4 bases from V and 2 bases from J, with 8 bases in between. The chain's CDR3 is CSAITGNYGYTF. In nucleotides, the CDR3 is TGCAGTGCTATAACAGGGAACTATGGCTACACCTTC.

By share, this clonotype ranks as medium-sized. The chain couples TRBV12-3 or TRBV12-4 to TRBJ1-2; D perhaps matches TRBD1 (6 bases). V lost 2 bases, J lost 5 bases, and 12 bases lay in between. This CDR3 has 14 residues. CDR3 sequence (DNA): TGTGCCAGCAGTTTATCCAATACAGGGTATGGCTACACCTTC. It is translated as CASSLSNTGYGYTF.

This clonotype was seen ten or more times. Germline and junction disagree at one end, which may indicate a read error. The chain joins TRBV27 to TRBJ1-5; TRBD1 might be the D (6 bases). The germline V gene encodes CDR1 MNHEY and CDR2 SMNVEV (reference sequence). The CDR3 has 15 residues. In nucleotides, the CDR3 is TGTGCCAGCAGTTTCCGGGGGGGCCCTTATCAGCCCCAGAATTTT. This translates into CASSFRGGPYQPQNF.

This clonotype was seen many times. This sequence joins TRBV10-2 and TRBJ2-1, with a possible D match to TRBD1 (6 bases). The V gene lost 4 bases and the J gene lost 6 bases, with 13 bases spanning the gap. Germline lookup yields CDR1 WSHSY and CDR2 SAAADI. The CDR3 totals 14 residues. The CDR3 DNA sequence: TGCGCCAGCAGTGGTTTCCAAGGGGGCAATGAGCAGTTCTTC. Translating gives CASSGFQGGNEQFF.

In its sample, this clonotype was seen many times. J is TRBJ2-1 and V is TRBV5-1, with 7 bases lining up with TRBD2. CDR3 size: 14 residues. V lost 4 bases to trimming and J lost 1 base; unmatched junction nucleotides: 2. The germline gives CDR1 SGHRS, CDR2 YFSETQ. The CDR3 DNA reads TGCGCCAGCAGCGCGGGAGTGTCCTACAATGAGCAGTTCTTC. This encodes CASSAGVSYNEQFF.

The chain is built from TRBV6-6 and TRBJ2-7; TRBD1 matches 9 bases. Germline V gene sequence: CDR1 MNHNY, CDR2 SVGAGI (reference sequence). The V gene end was trimmed by 0 bases and the J gene end by 7 bases; junction bases not matched to a gene: 7. The CDR3 runs to 15 residues. Here the CDR3 reads CASSYSTGQGGEQYF. The CDR3 bases are TGTGCCAGCAGTTACTCGACGGGACAGGGTGGTGAGCAGTACTTC.

This clonotype showed up just a few times. A much larger clone differs from this one at a single base, so this may be a read error. This chain links TRBV20-1 with TRBJ2-7, with D possibly being TRBD2 (5 bases). The V gene lost 1 base and the J gene lost 9 bases, with 13 bases spanning the gap. This CDR3 region has 12 residues. Germline V gene data show CDR1 as DFQATT and CDR2 as SNEGSKA (reference sequence). For the CDR3, the DNA is TGCAGTGCTAGAGGGACTCTCCTCGGGCAGTACTTC. Protein product: CSARGTLLGQYF.

This clonotype was detected many times. This chain joins TRBV7-2 and TRBJ1-2, with D perhaps TRBD1 (5 bases). Germline lookup yields CDR1 SGHTA and CDR2 FQGNSA. V gave up 1 base and J gave up 8 bases, with 17 bases separating them. The CDR3 contains 15 residues. This CDR3 is CASSLDRQGQLGYTF. The CDR3 bases are TGTGCCAGCAGCTTAGATAGGCAGGGCCAGTTAGGCTACACCTTC.

This clonotype was picked up many times. The V and J genes are TRBV7-2 and TRBJ2-3, with unresolved D. The CDR3 covers 14 residues. Germline V CDR1 and CDR2: SGHTA, FQGNSA. Trimming left V 3 bases short and J 7 bases short, with 14 bases between. The CDR3 sequence is CASSLGPPANTQYF. The CDR3 DNA is TGTGCCAGCAGCTTGGGCCCCCCGGCGAATACGCAGTATTTT.

This clonotype was seen repeatedly, ten times or more. The junction differs from germline at one of its ends, possibly a read error. The V gene is TRBV3-1, the J gene TRBJ2-7, with 10 positions matching TRBD2. Germline values: CDR1 LGHDT, CDR2 YNNKEL (reference sequence). The CDR3 sequence is 15 residues long. The DNA for the CDR3 is TGTGCCAGCAGCCAAGATACCGGACTAGCGGTACCCATGGACTTC. It translates to CASSQDTGLAVPMDF.

On this clonotype itself: It may be a read error: a sequence one base away is much more abundant. The chain has TRBV7-2 and TRBJ2-6; D ambiguous. V shed 10 bases and J shed 4 bases, with 14 bases lying between them. The length of the CDR3 is 14 residues. The germline V gene encodes CDR1 SGHTA and CDR2 FQGNSA. CDR3 in amino acids: CANPSTTGANVLTF. The CDR3 nucleotides read TGTGCCAACCCCTCGACCACCGGGGCCAACGTCCTGACTTTC. Together with reference TRBV7-2 and TRBJ2-6, the CDR3 gives the full variable domain: GAGVSQSPSNKVTEKGKDVELRCDPISGHTALYWYRQSLGQGLEFLIYFQGNSAPDKSGLPSDRFSAERTGGSVSTLTIQRTQQEDSAVYLCANPSTTGANVLTFGAGSRLTVL.

This clonotype was picked up many times. The chain recombines TRBV5-1 with TRBJ1-5; D gene unclear. The CDR3 sequence is 13 residues long. Between the trimmed V and J ends, which lost 1 base and 2 bases, there was a span of 4 bases. From germline, CDR1 is SGHRS and CDR2 YFSETQ. CDR3 residues: CASSLQGNQPQHF. The CDR3 DNA is TGCGCCAGCAGCTTGCAAGGCAATCAGCCCCAGCATTTT.

There are many counts of this clonotype. The chain recombines TRBV12-3 or TRBV12-4 with TRBJ2-7; no reliable D call. Between the trimmed V and J ends, which lost 6 bases and 6 bases, there was a span of 18 bases. This CDR3 has 14 amino acids. The CDR3 region has the DNA TGTGCCAGCAGGACGTCAGGTAGGCTCAGCGAGCAGTACTTC. This translates into CASRTSGRLSEQYF.